The present TCR beta chain was sequenced within a study of vaccination effects on CD4 cells after COVID-19. Study details: Following the second dose by a median of 72 days, the post-vaccine samples were obtained.

The ViraFEST assay expanded antigen-specific CD4+ T cells with viral peptide pools before sequencing. A 10-day culture period preceded the isolation of CD4+ T cells. Each participant was given two doses of one vaccine (BNT162b2 or mRNA-1273). This CDR3 has 15 amino acids. V was pared by 0 bases and J by 1 base, with 0 bases of the junction left unmatched. CDR1 SGHNT and CDR2 YYREEE come from the germline V gene (reference sequence). Assay used: immunoSEQ multiplex PCR; TCRdb lists only in-frame clones, some missing. There are 13,000 to 15,000 clones in the sample; around 72% occur only once, and over 8.5% lies in the top ten. To note about this clone: The target antigen is unknown.

The source material was CD4+ T cells from PBMCs cultured with SARS-CoV-2 spike peptides, sampled after COVID-19 vaccination. This TCR was sampled from a human donor who received a COVID-19 vaccine. The chain couples TRBV5-4 to TRBJ2-1; TRBD1 agrees at 8 bases. The CDR3 DNA sequence: TGTGCCAGCAGCTTGGACAGGGGGTCCTACAATGAGCAGTTCTTC. Translation: CASSLDRGSYNEQFF.